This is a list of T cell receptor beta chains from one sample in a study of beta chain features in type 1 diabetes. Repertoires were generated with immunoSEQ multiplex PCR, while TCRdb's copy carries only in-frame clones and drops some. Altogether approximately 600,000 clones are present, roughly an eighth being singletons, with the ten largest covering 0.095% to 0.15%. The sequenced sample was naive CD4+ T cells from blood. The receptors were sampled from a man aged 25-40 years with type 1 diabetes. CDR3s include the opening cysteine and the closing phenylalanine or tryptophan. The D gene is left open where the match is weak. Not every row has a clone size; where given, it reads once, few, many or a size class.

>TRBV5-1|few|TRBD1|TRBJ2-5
CASSITGTGEETQYF
TGCGCCAGCAGCATAACCGGGACAGGGGAAGAGACCCAGTACTTC
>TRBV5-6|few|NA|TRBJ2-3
CASSRELENTDTQYF
TGTGCCAGCAGCCGTGAGTTAGAAAACACAGATACGCAGTATTTT
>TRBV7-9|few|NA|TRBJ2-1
CASSLEQPNEQFF
TGTGCCAGCAGTCTGGAACAGCCAAATGAGCAGTTCTTC
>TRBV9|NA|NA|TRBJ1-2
CASSVAGDGYGYTF
TGTGCCAGCAGCGTAGCCGGGGACGGTTATGGCTACACCTTC
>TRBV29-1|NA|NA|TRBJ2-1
CSVGYHLGGLVNEQFF
TGCAGCGTTGGTTACCACCTCGGTGGCCTGGTCAATGAGCAGTTCTTC
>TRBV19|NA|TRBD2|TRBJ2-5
CASSGAGGTETQYF
TGTGCCAGTAGTGGAGCGGGGGGAACGGAGACCCAGTACTTC
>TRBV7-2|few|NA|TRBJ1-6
CASSPTQGWAYNSPLHF
TGTGCCAGCAGTCCCACCCAGGGTTGGGCCTATAATTCACCCCTCCACTTT
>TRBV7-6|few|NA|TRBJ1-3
CASSSDSLSGNTIYF
TGTGCCAGCAGCTCAGACAGTCTCTCTGGAAACACCATATATTTT
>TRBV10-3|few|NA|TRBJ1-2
CAISDGSYGYTF
TGTGCCATCAGTGACGGATCCTATGGCTACACCTTC
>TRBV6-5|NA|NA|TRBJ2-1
CASSYPGGQPYNEQFF
TGTGCCAGCAGTTATCCGGGGGGCCAACCCTACAATGAGCAGTTCTTC
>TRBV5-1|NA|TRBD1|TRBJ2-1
CASSAYRDRGRNEQFF
TGCGCCAGCAGCGCCTACCGGGACAGGGGTCGCAATGAGCAGTTCTTC
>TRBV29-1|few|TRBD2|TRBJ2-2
CSVETTSGGRNTGELFF
TGCAGCGTTGAGACGACTAGCGGGGGGAGAAACACCGGGGAGCTGTTTTTT
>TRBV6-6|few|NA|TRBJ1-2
CASSSGTEYGYTF
TGTGCCAGCAGCTCCGGGACGGAGTATGGCTACACCTTC
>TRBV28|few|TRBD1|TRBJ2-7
CASSRTGNSYEQYF
TGTGCCAGCAGTCGGACAGGGAACTCCTACGAGCAGTACTTC
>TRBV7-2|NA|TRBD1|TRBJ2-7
CASSTGTGYYEQYF
TGTGCCAGCAGCACCGGGACAGGGTACTACGAGCAGTACTTC
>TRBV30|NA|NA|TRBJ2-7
CARKREPGYEQYF
TGTGCCCGAAAAAGGGAGCCGGGATACGAGCAGTACTTC
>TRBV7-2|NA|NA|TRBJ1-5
CAPPASNQPQHF
TGTGCCCCACCGGCTAGCAATCAGCCCCAGCATTTT
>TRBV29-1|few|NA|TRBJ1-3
CSVEGRGDSGNTIYF
TGCAGCGTTGAGGGACGCGGGGACTCTGGAAACACCATATATTTT
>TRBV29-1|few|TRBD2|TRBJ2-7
CSVPGLDSYEQYF
TGCAGCGTTCCGGGACTAGACTCCTACGAGCAGTACTTC
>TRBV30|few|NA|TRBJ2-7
CAWSVNYEQYF
TGTGCCTGGAGTGTAAACTACGAGCAGTACTTC
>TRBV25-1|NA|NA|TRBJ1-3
CASSEYIRHGVTGNTIYF
TGTGCCAGCAGTGAATATATTCGGCACGGGGTCACTGGAAACACCATATATTTT
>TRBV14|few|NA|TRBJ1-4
CASSPLFREAKLFF
TGTGCCAGCAGCCCCTTATTCAGGGAGGCTAAACTGTTTTTT
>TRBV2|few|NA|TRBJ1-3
CASSPSGNTIYF
TGTGCCAGCAGTCCGAGTGGAAACACCATATATTTT
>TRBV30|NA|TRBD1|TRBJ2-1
CAFLTGTPAKEQFF
TGTGCCTTCCTGACAGGGACCCCGGCTAAGGAGCAGTTCTTC
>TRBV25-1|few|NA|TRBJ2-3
CASSGPGDTQYF
TGTGCCAGCAGTGGACCTGGAGATACGCAGTATTTT
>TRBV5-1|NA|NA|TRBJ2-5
CATRTLTQETQYF
TGCGCCACCAGGACATTGACCCAAGAGACCCAGTACTTC
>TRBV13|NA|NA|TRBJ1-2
CASSFRTANYGYTF
TGTGCCAGCAGCTTCCGGACGGCCAACTATGGCTACACCTTC
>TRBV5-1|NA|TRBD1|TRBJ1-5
CASSLGDRDQPQHF
TGCGCCAGCAGCTTGGGGGACAGGGATCAGCCCCAGCATTTT
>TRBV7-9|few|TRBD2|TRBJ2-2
CASGTPSGATNTGELFF
TGTGCCAGCGGAACCCCAAGCGGGGCTACGAACACCGGGGAGCTGTTTTTT
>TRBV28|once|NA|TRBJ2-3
CASSLRSSSTDTQYF
TGTGCCAGCAGTTTGCGGTCCTCTAGCACAGATACGCAGTATTTT
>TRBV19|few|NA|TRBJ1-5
CASSTQGKQPQHF
TGTGCCAGTAGTACTCAGGGGAAGCAGCCCCAGCATTTT
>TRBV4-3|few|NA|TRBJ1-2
CASSQDRSGFIDYGYTF
TGCGCCAGCAGCCAAGATCGATCGGGTTTTATAGACTATGGCTACACCTTC
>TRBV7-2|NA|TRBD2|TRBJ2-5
CASRGLAGGETQYF
TGTGCCAGCAGAGGACTAGCGGGGGGAGAGACCCAGTACTTC
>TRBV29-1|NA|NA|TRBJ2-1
CSGSYGGNEQFF
TGCAGCGGCTCATACGGGGGCAATGAGCAGTTCTTC
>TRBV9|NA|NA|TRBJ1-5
CASSVAPDDNQPQHF
TGTGCCAGCAGCGTAGCTCCGGACGACAATCAGCCCCAGCATTTT
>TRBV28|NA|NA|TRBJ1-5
CASSWGKVFNQPQHF
TGTGCCAGCAGTTGGGGGAAGGTTTTTAATCAGCCCCAGCATTTT
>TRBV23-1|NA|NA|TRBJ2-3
CASSQSIVRDPTDTQYF
TGCGCCAGCAGTCAATCGATCGTCAGGGACCCCACAGATACGCAGTATTTT
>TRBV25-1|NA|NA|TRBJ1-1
CASSVAGGNTEAFF
TGTGCCAGCAGTGTGGCAGGAGGGAACACTGAAGCTTTCTTT
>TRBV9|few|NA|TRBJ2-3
CASSVEVDTQYF
TGTGCCAGCAGCGTAGAGGTAGATACGCAGTATTTT
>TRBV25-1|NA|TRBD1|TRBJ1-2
CASSDLRTGRYGYTF
TGTGCCAGCAGCGACTTAAGGACAGGGCGCTATGGCTACACCTTC
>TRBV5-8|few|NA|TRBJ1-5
CASSRGAAYSNQPQHF
TGTGCCAGCAGCCGCGGGGCTGCCTATAGCAATCAGCCCCAGCATTTT
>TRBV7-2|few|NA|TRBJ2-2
CASSLGAYGELFF
TGTGCCAGCAGCTTAGGGGCGTATGGGGAGCTGTTTTTT
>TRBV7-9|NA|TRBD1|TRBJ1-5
CASSPGQGDQPQHF
TGTGCCAGCAGCCCAGGACAGGGGGATCAGCCCCAGCATTTT
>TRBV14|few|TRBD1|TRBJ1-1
CASSQQGVGEAFF
TGTGCCAGCAGCCAACAGGGGGTGGGTGAAGCTTTCTTT
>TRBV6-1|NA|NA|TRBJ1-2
CASSEYRVVDGYTF
TGTGCCAGCAGTGAATACAGGGTCGTTGATGGCTACACCTTC